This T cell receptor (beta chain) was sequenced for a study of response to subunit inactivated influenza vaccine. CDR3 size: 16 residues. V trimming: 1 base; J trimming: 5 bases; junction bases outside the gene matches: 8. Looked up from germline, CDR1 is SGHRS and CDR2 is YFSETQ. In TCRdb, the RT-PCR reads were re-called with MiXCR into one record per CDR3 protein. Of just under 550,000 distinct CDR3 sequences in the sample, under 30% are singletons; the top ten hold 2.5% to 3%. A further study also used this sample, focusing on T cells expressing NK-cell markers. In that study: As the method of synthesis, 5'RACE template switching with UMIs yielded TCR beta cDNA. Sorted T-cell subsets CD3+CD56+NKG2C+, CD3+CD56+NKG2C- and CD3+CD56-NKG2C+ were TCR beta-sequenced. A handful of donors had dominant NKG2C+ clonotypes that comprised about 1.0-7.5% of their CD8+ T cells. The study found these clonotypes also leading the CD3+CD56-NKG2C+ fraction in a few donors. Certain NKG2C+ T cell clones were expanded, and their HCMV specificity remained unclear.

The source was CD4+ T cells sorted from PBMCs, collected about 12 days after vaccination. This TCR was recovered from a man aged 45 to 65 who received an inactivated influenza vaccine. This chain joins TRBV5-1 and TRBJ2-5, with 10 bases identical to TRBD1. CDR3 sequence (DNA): TGCGCCAGCAGCTTGACCGGGACAGGGGTTTTTGAGACCCAGTACTTC. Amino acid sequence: CASSLTGTGVFETQYF.